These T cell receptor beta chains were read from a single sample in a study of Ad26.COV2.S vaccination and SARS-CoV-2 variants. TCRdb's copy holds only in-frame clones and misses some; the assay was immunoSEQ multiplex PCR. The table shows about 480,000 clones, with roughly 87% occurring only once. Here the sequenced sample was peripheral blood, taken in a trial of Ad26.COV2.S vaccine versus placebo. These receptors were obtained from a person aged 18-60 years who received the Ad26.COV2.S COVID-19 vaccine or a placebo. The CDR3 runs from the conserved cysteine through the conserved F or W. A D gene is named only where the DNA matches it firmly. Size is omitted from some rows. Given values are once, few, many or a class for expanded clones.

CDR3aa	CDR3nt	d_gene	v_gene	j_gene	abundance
CASSMMTGSGNTIYF	TGTGCCAGTAGTATGATGACTGGCTCTGGAAACACCATATATTTT	-	TRBV19	TRBJ1-3	-
CASSLGAQGNYGYTF	TGTGCCAGCAGTTTAGGGGCACAGGGGAACTATGGCTACACCTTC	TRBD1	TRBV28	TRBJ1-2	-
CASSDSGVETQYF	TGCGCCAGCAGTGACTCTGGTGTGGAGACCCAGTACTTC	-	TRBV10-1	TRBJ2-5	once
CATHTTGDYSPLHF	TGTGCCACCCACACAACAGGGGATTATTCACCCCTCCACTTT	TRBD1	TRBV10-3	TRBJ1-6	few
CASSRGLAGVYEQYF	TGTGCCAGCAGCCGTGGACTAGCGGGAGTCTACGAGCAGTACTTC	TRBD2	TRBV7-2	TRBJ2-7	-
CASSAAGGIGSPLHF	TGTGCCAGTAGTGCCGCCGGCGGGATAGGTTCACCCCTCCACTTT	-	TRBV19	TRBJ1-6	-
CAWSDTGASSQPQHF	TGTGCCTGGAGTGACACCGGGGCCAGTTCCCAGCCCCAGCATTTT	-	TRBV30	TRBJ1-5	-
CASSDQTWHGELFF	TGTGCCAGCAGTGACCAGACTTGGCACGGGGAGCTGTTTTTT	-	TRBV6-4	TRBJ2-2	-
CASSPPGNSPLHF	TGTGCCAGCAGTCCCCCGGGCAATTCACCCCTCCACTTT	-	TRBV28	TRBJ1-6	-
CASSQDRRTYGYTF	TGTGCCAGCAGCCAAGATCGAAGGACCTATGGCTACACCTTC	-	TRBV14	TRBJ1-2	-
CASMSTAAFF	TGTGCCTCGATGTCGACGGCAGCTTTCTTT	-	TRBV30	TRBJ1-1	-